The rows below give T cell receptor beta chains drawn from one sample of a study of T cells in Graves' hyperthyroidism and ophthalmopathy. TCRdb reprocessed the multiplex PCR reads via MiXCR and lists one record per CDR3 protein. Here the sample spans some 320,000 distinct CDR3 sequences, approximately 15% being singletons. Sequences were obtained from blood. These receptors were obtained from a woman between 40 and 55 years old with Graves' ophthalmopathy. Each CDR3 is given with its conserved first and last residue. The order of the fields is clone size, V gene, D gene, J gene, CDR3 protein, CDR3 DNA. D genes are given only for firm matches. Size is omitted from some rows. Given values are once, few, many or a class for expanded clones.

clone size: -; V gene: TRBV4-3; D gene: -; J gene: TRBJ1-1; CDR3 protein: CASSHTQVTEAFF; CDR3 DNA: TGCGCCAGCAGCCATACACAGGTGACTGAAGCTTTCTTT
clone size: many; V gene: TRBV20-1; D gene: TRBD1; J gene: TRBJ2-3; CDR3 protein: CSAKGTDSTDTQYF; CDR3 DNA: TGCAGTGCAAAAGGGACAGATAGCACAGATACGCAGTATTTT
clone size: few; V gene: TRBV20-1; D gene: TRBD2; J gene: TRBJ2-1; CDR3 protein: CSARVNPGLVLSNEQFF; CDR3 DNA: TGCAGTGCTAGGGTGAATCCCGGACTAGTCCTTTCCAATGAGCAGTTCTTC
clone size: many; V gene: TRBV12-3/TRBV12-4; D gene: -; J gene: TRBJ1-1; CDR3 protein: CASSLDRDPSLLNTEAFF; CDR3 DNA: TGTGCCAGCAGTTTAGACAGGGATCCTTCTCTTCTGAACACTGAAGCTTTCTTT
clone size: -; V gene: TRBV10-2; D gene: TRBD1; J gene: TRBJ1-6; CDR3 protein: CASSETGVYSPLHF; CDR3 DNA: TGCGCCAGCAGTGAGACAGGGGTTTATTCACCCCTCCACTTT
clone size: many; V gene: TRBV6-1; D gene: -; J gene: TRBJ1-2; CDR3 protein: CASSLRQPSYGYTF; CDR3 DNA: TGTGCCAGCAGTTTGAGACAGCCGTCCTATGGCTACACCTTC
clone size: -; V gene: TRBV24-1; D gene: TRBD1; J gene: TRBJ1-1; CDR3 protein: CATSDSGGTTEAFF; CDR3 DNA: TGTGCCACCAGTGATTCAGGGGGCACCACTGAAGCTTTCTTT
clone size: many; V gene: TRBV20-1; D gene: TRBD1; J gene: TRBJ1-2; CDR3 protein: CSAEGQGYGYTF; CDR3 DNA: TGCAGTGCCGAAGGACAGGGCTATGGCTACACCTTC
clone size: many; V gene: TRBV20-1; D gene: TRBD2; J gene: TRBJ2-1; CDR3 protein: CSASRLAGRGNEQFF; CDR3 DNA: TGCAGTGCTAGCAGACTAGCGGGAAGAGGCAATGAGCAGTTCTTC
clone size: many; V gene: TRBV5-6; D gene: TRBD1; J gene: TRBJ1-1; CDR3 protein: CASSRRDRRNTEAFF; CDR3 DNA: TGTGCCAGCAGCCGACGGGACAGGCGGAACACTGAAGCTTTCTTT
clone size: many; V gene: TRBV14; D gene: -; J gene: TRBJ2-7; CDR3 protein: CASSQDGTDVYEQYF; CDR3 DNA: TGTGCCAGCAGCCAAGATGGGACGGATGTTTACGAGCAGTACTTC
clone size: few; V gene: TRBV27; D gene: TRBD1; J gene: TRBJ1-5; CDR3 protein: CASSSRLEQGAGQPQHF; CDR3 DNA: TGTGCCAGCAGTTCCAGACTTGAACAGGGGGCAGGTCAGCCCCAGCATTTT
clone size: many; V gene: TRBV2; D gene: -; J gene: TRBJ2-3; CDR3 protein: CASSVGHNYGTDTQYF; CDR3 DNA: TGTGCCAGCAGTGTCGGACATAACTATGGCACAGATACGCAGTATTTT
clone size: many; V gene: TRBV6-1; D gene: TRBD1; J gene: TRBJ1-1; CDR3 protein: CASTTDRVNTEAFF; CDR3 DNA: TGTGCCAGCACTACGGACAGGGTGAATACTGAAGCTTTCTTT
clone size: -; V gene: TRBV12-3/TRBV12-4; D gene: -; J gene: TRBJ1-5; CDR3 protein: CASSTDTGASNQPQHF; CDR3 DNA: TGTGCCAGCAGTACCGATACGGGGGCGAGCAATCAGCCCCAGCATTTT
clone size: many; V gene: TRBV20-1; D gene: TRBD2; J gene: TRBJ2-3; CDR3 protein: CSARVEPGTSGRATDTQYF; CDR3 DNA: TGCAGTGCTAGAGTCGAACCCGGGACTAGCGGGAGGGCCACAGATACGCAGTATTTT
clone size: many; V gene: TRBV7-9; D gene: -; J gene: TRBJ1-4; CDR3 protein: CASSLAPGVGEKLFF; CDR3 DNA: TGTGCCAGCAGCTTAGCCCCAGGGGTGGGAGAAAAACTGTTTTTT
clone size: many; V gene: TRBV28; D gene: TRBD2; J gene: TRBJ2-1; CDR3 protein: CASSLGGGFPREQFF; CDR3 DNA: TGTGCCAGCAGTTTAGGCGGGGGGTTTCCCCGGGAGCAGTTCTTC
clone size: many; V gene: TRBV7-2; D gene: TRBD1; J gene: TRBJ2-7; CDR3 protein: CASSPGQGRTYEQYF; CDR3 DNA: TGTGCCAGCAGCCCCGGACAGGGACGTACGTACGAGCAGTACTTC
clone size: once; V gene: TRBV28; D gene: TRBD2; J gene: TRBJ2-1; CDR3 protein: CASSLLAGSLSHEQFF; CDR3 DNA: TGTGCCAGCAGTTTGTTAGCGGGGAGCTTATCTCATGAGCAGTTCTTC
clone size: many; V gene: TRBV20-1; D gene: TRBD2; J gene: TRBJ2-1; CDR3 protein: CSARFSGRASYNEQFF; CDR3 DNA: TGCAGTGCTAGATTTAGCGGGAGGGCCTCCTACAATGAGCAGTTCTTC
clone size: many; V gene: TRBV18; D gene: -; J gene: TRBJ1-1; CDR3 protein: CASSPPVGGYTEAFF; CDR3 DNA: TGTGCCAGCTCACCACCGGTGGGGGGGTACACTGAAGCTTTCTTT